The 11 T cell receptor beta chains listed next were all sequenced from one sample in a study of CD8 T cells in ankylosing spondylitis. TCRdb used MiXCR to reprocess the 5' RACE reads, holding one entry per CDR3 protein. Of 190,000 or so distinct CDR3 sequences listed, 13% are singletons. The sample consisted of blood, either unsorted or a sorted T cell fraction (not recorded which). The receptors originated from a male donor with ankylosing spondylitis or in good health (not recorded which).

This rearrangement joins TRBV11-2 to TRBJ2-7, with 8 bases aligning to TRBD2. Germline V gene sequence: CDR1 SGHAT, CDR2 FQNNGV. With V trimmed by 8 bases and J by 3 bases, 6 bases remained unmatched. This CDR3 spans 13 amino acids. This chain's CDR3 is CASRGGYHYEQYF. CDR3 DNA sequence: TGTGCCAGCCGGGGGGGGTACCACTACGAGCAGTACTTC.

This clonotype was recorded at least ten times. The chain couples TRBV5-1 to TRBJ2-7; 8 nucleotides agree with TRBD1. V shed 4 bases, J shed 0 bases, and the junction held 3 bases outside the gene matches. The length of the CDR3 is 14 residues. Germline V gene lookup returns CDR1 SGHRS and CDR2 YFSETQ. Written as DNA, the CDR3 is TGCGCCAGCAGCCCAACAGGGGGCTCCTACGAGCAGTACTTC. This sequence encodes CASSPTGGSYEQYF.

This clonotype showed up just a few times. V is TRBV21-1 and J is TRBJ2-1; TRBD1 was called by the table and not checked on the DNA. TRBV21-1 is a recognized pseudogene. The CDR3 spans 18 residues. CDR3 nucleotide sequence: TGTGCCAGCAGCAAAGCGCGGGGGGAAGTTAGCTCCTACAATGAGCAGTTCTTC. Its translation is CASSKARGEVSSYNEQFF.

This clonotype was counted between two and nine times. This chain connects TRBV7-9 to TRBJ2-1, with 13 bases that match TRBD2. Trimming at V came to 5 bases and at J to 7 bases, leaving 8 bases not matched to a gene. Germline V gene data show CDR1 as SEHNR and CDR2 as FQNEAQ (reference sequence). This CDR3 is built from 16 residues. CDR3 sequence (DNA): TGTGCCAGCAGCCCACGGACTAGCGGGAGCGGTAATGAGCAGTTCTTC. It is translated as CASSPRTSGSGNEQFF.

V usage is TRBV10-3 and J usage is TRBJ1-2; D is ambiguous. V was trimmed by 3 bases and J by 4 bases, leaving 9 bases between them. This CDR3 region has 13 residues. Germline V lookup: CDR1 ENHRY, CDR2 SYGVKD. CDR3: CAISEGPIYGYTF. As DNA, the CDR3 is TGTGCCATCAGTGAAGGTCCTATCTATGGCTACACCTTC.

The CDR3 DNA reads as TGTGCCTGGGTGTCCAGGGGGCTTAACGAGCAGTACTTC. Residues: CAWVSRGLNEQYF. The V call is TRBV30, the J call TRBJ2-7, with 8 bases lining up with TRBD1. This CDR3 has 13 residues. Germline V CDR1 and CDR2: GTSNPN, SVGIG (reference sequence). The V segment lost 5 bases and the J segment 5 bases; nucleotides outside the gene matches: 8.

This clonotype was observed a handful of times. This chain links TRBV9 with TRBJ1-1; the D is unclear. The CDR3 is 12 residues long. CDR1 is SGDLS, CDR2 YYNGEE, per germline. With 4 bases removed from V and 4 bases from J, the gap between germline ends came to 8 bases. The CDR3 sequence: CASSPDATEAFF. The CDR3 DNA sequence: TGTGCCAGCAGCCCGGATGCCACTGAAGCTTTCTTT.

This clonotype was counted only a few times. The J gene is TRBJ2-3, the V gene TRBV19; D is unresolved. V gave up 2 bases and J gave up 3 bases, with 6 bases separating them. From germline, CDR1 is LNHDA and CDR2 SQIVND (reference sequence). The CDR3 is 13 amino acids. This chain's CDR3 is CASSIWRTDTQYF. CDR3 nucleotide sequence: TGTGCCAGTAGTATATGGCGGACAGATACGCAGTATTTT.

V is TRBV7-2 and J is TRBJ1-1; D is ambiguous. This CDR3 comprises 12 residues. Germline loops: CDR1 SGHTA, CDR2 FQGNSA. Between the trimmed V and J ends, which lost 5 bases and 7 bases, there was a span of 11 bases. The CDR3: CASSLLGIEAFF. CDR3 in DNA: TGTGCCAGCAGCCTCCTGGGGATTGAAGCTTTCTTT.

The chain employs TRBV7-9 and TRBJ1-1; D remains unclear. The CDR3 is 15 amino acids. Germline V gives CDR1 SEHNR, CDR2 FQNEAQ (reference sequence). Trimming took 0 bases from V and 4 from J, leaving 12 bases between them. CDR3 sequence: CASSLAPILGTEAFF. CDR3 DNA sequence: TGTGCCAGCAGCTTAGCCCCTATCCTTGGCACTGAAGCTTTCTTT. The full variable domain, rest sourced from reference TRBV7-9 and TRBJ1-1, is DTGVSQNPRHKITKRGQNVTFRCDPISEHNRLYWYRQTLGQGPEFLTYFQNEAQLEKSRLLSDRFSAERPKGSFSTLEIQRTEQGDSAMYLCASSLAPILGTEAFFGQGTRLTVV.

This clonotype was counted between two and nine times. CDR3 coding DNA: TGTGCCAGCAATCCAGCCCCGGGACTAGCGGTCTACGAGCAGTACTTC. Translating it yields CASNPAPGLAVYEQYF. The chain uses TRBV27 and TRBJ2-7, with 11 bases fitting TRBD2. The germline V gene encodes CDR1 MNHEY and CDR2 SMNVEV (reference sequence). V dropped 7 bases and J dropped 3; count of bases not matched to a gene: 11. This CDR3 contains 16 residues.